Given below is one T cell receptor beta chain in context. Trimming removed 4 bases at V and 7 bases at J, with 19 bases between. The germline V gene has CDR1 MNHEY and CDR2 SVGEGT. The CDR3 loop spans 16 amino acids. This record comes from a study of blood T cell repertoires in COVID-19. In the study's own analysis: Amplification of reference gene primers was used by the study to estimate nucleated cell counts. Clones were sequenced by immunoSEQ multiplex PCR, and TCRdb holds only the in-frame ones, with some missing. The DNA gave D and trimming, while V, J and clone size come from that table. The data contain over 55,000 clones, 65% to 85% of them singletons.

The chain has TRBV6-2 or TRBV6-3 and TRBJ2-2; the D gene is possibly TRBD2 (6 bases). What was sequenced was peripheral blood. The clonotype comes from a human donor in a cohort sampled during active COVID-19. The CDR3 sequence: CASSSPAGRSVGELFF. The CDR3 DNA reads as TGTGCCAGCAGTTCCCCGGCAGGGAGGAGCGTCGGGGAGCTGTTTTTT.